The rows below give T cell receptor beta chains drawn from one sample of a study of CD4+ T cells in melanoma. Method: immunoSEQ multiplex PCR; TCRdb's copy keeps in-frame clones and lacks some. This sample has some 110,000 clones, with around 93% found just once. Sample: peripheral blood. The receptors derive from a human donor with melanoma. CDR3s include the opening cysteine and the closing phenylalanine or tryptophan. The order of the fields is CDR3 DNA, CDR3 protein, D gene, clone size, J gene, V gene. The D gene is left open where the match is weak. Clone size is given for some rows only: seen once, a few or many times, or a class if the clone is expanded.

CDR3 DNA: TGTGCCAGCAGCCAATCCCGGAATGAGCAGTTCTTC
CDR3 protein: CASSQSRNEQFF
D gene: NA
clone size: NA
J gene: TRBJ2-1
V gene: TRBV14

CDR3 DNA: TGTGCCAGCAGCCGGGACTCTGGGGCCAACGTCCTGACTTTC
CDR3 protein: CASSRDSGANVLTF
D gene: NA
clone size: NA
J gene: TRBJ2-6
V gene: TRBV6-4

CDR3 DNA: TGTGCCAGTAGTTCCACTGGTCGGGAGACCCAGTACTTC
CDR3 protein: CASSSTGRETQYF
D gene: NA
clone size: NA
J gene: TRBJ2-5
V gene: TRBV19

CDR3 DNA: TGCGCCAGCAGCTTGGATGGGGACGGCAATCAGCCCCAGCATTTT
CDR3 protein: CASSLDGDGNQPQHF
D gene: NA
clone size: NA
J gene: TRBJ1-5
V gene: TRBV5-1

CDR3 DNA: TGTGCCAGCAGCGCCACAACTTACCAAGAGACCCAGTACTTC
CDR3 protein: CASSATTYQETQYF
D gene: NA
clone size: NA
J gene: TRBJ2-5
V gene: TRBV7-2

CDR3 DNA: TGTGCCAGTATTTCGCGAACACCCGGTTCACCCCTCCACTTT
CDR3 protein: CASISRTPGSPLHF
D gene: NA
clone size: once
J gene: TRBJ1-6
V gene: TRBV19

CDR3 DNA: TGTGCCAGCAGTTTCAAAGGAAGGAACTATGGCTACACCTTC
CDR3 protein: CASSFKGRNYGYTF
D gene: NA
clone size: NA
J gene: TRBJ1-2
V gene: TRBV27

CDR3 DNA: TGTGCCAGCAGCGTAGGACACGGGGAGGGACTAGCGGGGGGGACAGATACGCAGTATTTT
CDR3 protein: CASSVGHGEGLAGGTDTQYF
D gene: TRBD2
clone size: NA
J gene: TRBJ2-3
V gene: TRBV9

CDR3 DNA: TGCAGCGTTGTAGACAACTCCTACGAGCAGTACTTC
CDR3 protein: CSVVDNSYEQYF
D gene: NA
clone size: NA
J gene: TRBJ2-7
V gene: TRBV29-1

CDR3 DNA: TGTGCCAGTAACTCCGCCGGAGGGGAGGATTATAATTCACCCCTCCACTTT
CDR3 protein: CASNSAGGEDYNSPLHF
D gene: NA
clone size: few
J gene: TRBJ1-6
V gene: TRBV19

CDR3 DNA: TGCGCCAGCAGCTTGAAGCGGGAGGTGGCAGATACGCAGTATTTT
CDR3 protein: CASSLKREVADTQYF
D gene: TRBD2
clone size: NA
J gene: TRBJ2-3
V gene: TRBV5-1

CDR3 DNA: TGTGCCAGCAGCGCTGAACACAATGAGCAGTTCTTC
CDR3 protein: CASSAEHNEQFF
D gene: NA
clone size: NA
J gene: TRBJ2-1
V gene: TRBV9

CDR3 DNA: TGTGCCAGCAGGCCCGGGGGAAACTATGGCTACACCTTC
CDR3 protein: CASRPGGNYGYTF
D gene: NA
clone size: once
J gene: TRBJ1-2
V gene: TRBV25-1

CDR3 DNA: TGTGCCAGCAGCCAAGCCAAGGGGGGCAATTCACCCCTCCACTTT
CDR3 protein: CASSQAKGGNSPLHF
D gene: NA
clone size: once
J gene: TRBJ1-6
V gene: TRBV4-2

CDR3 DNA: TGTGCCAGCAGCTTAGTAGGTGGTAGCTCTGGGGCCAACGTCCTGACTTTC
CDR3 protein: CASSLVGGSSGANVLTF
D gene: NA
clone size: once
J gene: TRBJ2-6
V gene: TRBV7-2

CDR3 DNA: NA
CDR3 protein: CASSFGQGSLGFF
D gene: NA
clone size: NA
J gene: TRBJ2-7
V gene: TRBV7-2

CDR3 DNA: TGTGCCAGCAGTGAAAACAGGGGTAACTATGGCTACACCTTC
CDR3 protein: CASSENRGNYGYTF
D gene: TRBD1
clone size: NA
J gene: TRBJ1-2
V gene: TRBV2

CDR3 DNA: TGTGCCAGCAGCTTAGACCGACAGGGGGCAGCTGGCTACACCTTC
CDR3 protein: CASSLDRQGAAGYTF
D gene: TRBD1
clone size: once
J gene: TRBJ1-2
V gene: TRBV11-2

CDR3 DNA: TGTGCCAGCAGCAAGGGACTTGGCAACACCATATATTTT
CDR3 protein: CASSKGLGNTIYF
D gene: NA
clone size: once
J gene: TRBJ1-3
V gene: TRBV11-2

CDR3 DNA: TGTGCCAGCAGCGTAGAGCCAGGCCGGAGGTACGAGCAGTACTTC
CDR3 protein: CASSVEPGRRYEQYF
D gene: NA
clone size: NA
J gene: TRBJ2-7
V gene: TRBV9

CDR3 DNA: TGTGCCAGCAGCGTAGTCAGCTCTGGAAACACCATATATTTT
CDR3 protein: CASSVVSSGNTIYF
D gene: NA
clone size: NA
J gene: TRBJ1-3
V gene: TRBV9

CDR3 DNA: TGCGCCAGCAGTCAAGATACGGGACAGACTTACGAGCAGTACTTC
CDR3 protein: CASSQDTGQTYEQYF
D gene: TRBD1
clone size: NA
J gene: TRBJ2-7
V gene: TRBV4-1

CDR3 DNA: TGTGCCAGCAGCGGGCCCCCTGATAATTCACCCCTCCACTTT
CDR3 protein: CASSGPPDNSPLHF
D gene: NA
clone size: NA
J gene: TRBJ1-6
V gene: TRBV7-2

CDR3 DNA: TGCAGTGCTTCTGAAAGTTACGAGCAGTACTTC
CDR3 protein: CSASESYEQYF
D gene: NA
clone size: NA
J gene: TRBJ2-7
V gene: TRBV20-1

CDR3 DNA: TGTGCCAGCAGTATTCAGCGACACCAAGAGACCCAGTACTTC
CDR3 protein: CASSIQRHQETQYF
D gene: NA
clone size: NA
J gene: TRBJ2-5
V gene: TRBV28

CDR3 DNA: TGTGCCAGCAGTTTGGTGCGGGAGGTCAATGAGCAGTTCTTC
CDR3 protein: CASSLVREVNEQFF
D gene: TRBD2
clone size: NA
J gene: TRBJ2-1
V gene: TRBV28

CDR3 DNA: TGCGCCAGCAGCCAAGGACTCCCAGGCGGGACCCAGTACTTC
CDR3 protein: CASSQGLPGGTQYF
D gene: NA
clone size: NA
J gene: TRBJ2-5
V gene: TRBV4-3

CDR3 DNA: TGTGCCAGCAGTCCCCGACAGGGGGCTATGGTTTTCTACGAGCAGTACTTC
CDR3 protein: CASSPRQGAMVFYEQYF
D gene: TRBD1
clone size: NA
J gene: TRBJ2-7
V gene: TRBV27

CDR3 DNA: TGTGCCAGCAGCCCCGGGACAGGGGTACTCTACGAGCAGTACTTC
CDR3 protein: CASSPGTGVLYEQYF
D gene: TRBD1
clone size: NA
J gene: TRBJ2-7
V gene: TRBV28

CDR3 DNA: TGTGCCAGCAGCTTGGGGGGCTCTCAGCCCCAGCATTTT
CDR3 protein: CASSLGGSQPQHF
D gene: NA
clone size: NA
J gene: TRBJ1-5
V gene: TRBV11-2

CDR3 DNA: TGTGCCAGCAGTGACGTCCGCGGCCCAGGCAAAAACATTCAGTACTTC
CDR3 protein: CASSDVRGPGKNIQYF
D gene: NA
clone size: NA
J gene: TRBJ2-4
V gene: TRBV6-4

CDR3 DNA: TGTGCCAGCAGCCTAGAACTAGTCGCTGAGCAGTTCTTC
CDR3 protein: CASSLELVAEQFF
D gene: NA
clone size: NA
J gene: TRBJ2-1
V gene: TRBV7-2

CDR3 DNA: TGCGCCAGCAGCCAAGATTGGTCGAACACTGAAGCTTTCTTT
CDR3 protein: CASSQDWSNTEAFF
D gene: NA
clone size: once
J gene: TRBJ1-1
V gene: TRBV4-1

CDR3 DNA: TGTGCCAGTAGTATTAAGGCCGGGGAGCTGTTTTTT
CDR3 protein: CASSIKAGELFF
D gene: NA
clone size: NA
J gene: TRBJ2-2
V gene: TRBV19

CDR3 DNA: TGTGCCAGCAGCTTAAGATATAGCAATCAGCCCCAGCATTTT
CDR3 protein: CASSLRYSNQPQHF
D gene: NA
clone size: NA
J gene: TRBJ1-5
V gene: TRBV13

CDR3 DNA: TGTGCCAGCACCCTCGGGGGGGGGAAGGAGACCCAGTACTTC
CDR3 protein: CASTLGGGKETQYF
D gene: TRBD2
clone size: NA
J gene: TRBJ2-5
V gene: TRBV9

CDR3 DNA: TGTGCCAGCAGCTTAGAGACAGAGTACCAAGAGACCCAGTACTTC
CDR3 protein: CASSLETEYQETQYF
D gene: NA
clone size: NA
J gene: TRBJ2-5
V gene: TRBV7-2

CDR3 DNA: TGTGCCTGGAGTCCGCGGGTAGACAATGAGCAGTTCTTC
CDR3 protein: CAWSPRVDNEQFF
D gene: NA
clone size: NA
J gene: TRBJ2-1
V gene: TRBV30

CDR3 DNA: TGTGCCAGCAGCTTATATTCCGAGCAGTACTTC
CDR3 protein: CASSLYSEQYF
D gene: NA
clone size: once
J gene: TRBJ2-7
V gene: TRBV11-2

CDR3 DNA: TGCGCCAGCAGCCCTACTAGCGGGGGCTATGAGCAGTACTTC
CDR3 protein: CASSPTSGGYEQYF
D gene: TRBD2
clone size: NA
J gene: TRBJ2-7
V gene: TRBV5-1

CDR3 DNA: TGTGCCAGCATGCGGACAGGGTTTATATTTGGCACTGAAGCTTTCTTT
CDR3 protein: CASMRTGFIFGTEAFF
D gene: TRBD1
clone size: NA
J gene: TRBJ1-1
V gene: TRBV5-5

CDR3 DNA: TGTGCCAGCAGTTTAAGAGGGTCCCCTAATGAAAAACTGTTTTTT
CDR3 protein: CASSLRGSPNEKLFF
D gene: NA
clone size: NA
J gene: TRBJ1-4
V gene: TRBV28

CDR3 DNA: TGTGCCAGCAGCCCGCTAGTGGCTGCAACAGATACGCAGTATTTT
CDR3 protein: CASSPLVAATDTQYF
D gene: NA
clone size: NA
J gene: TRBJ2-3
V gene: TRBV7-2

CDR3 DNA: TGTGCCAGCAGGGAGGCGGGGGTCTCTGGAAACACCATATATTTT
CDR3 protein: CASREAGVSGNTIYF
D gene: NA
clone size: NA
J gene: TRBJ1-3
V gene: TRBV28

CDR3 DNA: TGTGCCAGCTCAGCCGTCTCGGGACAGGCCAGCACAGATACGCAGTATTTT
CDR3 protein: CASSAVSGQASTDTQYF
D gene: TRBD1
clone size: NA
J gene: TRBJ2-3
V gene: TRBV18

CDR3 DNA: TGTGCCAGCAGCCTAGGGGGGGTTGAGGACACTGAAGCTTTCTTT
CDR3 protein: CASSLGGVEDTEAFF
D gene: NA
clone size: NA
J gene: TRBJ1-1
V gene: TRBV4-2

CDR3 DNA: TGTGCCAGCCAGACTAGCCCCTTCACAGATACGCAGTATTTT
CDR3 protein: CASQTSPFTDTQYF
D gene: TRBD2
clone size: NA
J gene: TRBJ2-3
V gene: TRBV19

CDR3 DNA: TGTGCCAGTCGACCGGTCGGGAACTATGGCTACACCTTC
CDR3 protein: CASRPVGNYGYTF
D gene: NA
clone size: NA
J gene: TRBJ1-2
V gene: TRBV28

CDR3 DNA: TGTGCCAGCAGCGAGGATCCGGGATCGTCCTACGAGCAGTACTTC
CDR3 protein: CASSEDPGSSYEQYF
D gene: NA
clone size: NA
J gene: TRBJ2-7
V gene: TRBV13

CDR3 DNA: TGTGCCAGCAGTTACGCCGAGGGGGTCTACGAGCAGTACTTC
CDR3 protein: CASSYAEGVYEQYF
D gene: NA
clone size: NA
J gene: TRBJ2-7
V gene: TRBV6-5

CDR3 DNA: TGCGCCAGCAGTCGTGGGCGCGGTAACTATGGCTACACCTTC
CDR3 protein: CASSRGRGNYGYTF
D gene: NA
clone size: NA
J gene: TRBJ1-2
V gene: TRBV5-1

CDR3 DNA: TGCGCCAGCAGCCCGATATCAGTGGAGGGAAATTCACCCCTCCACTTT
CDR3 protein: CASSPISVEGNSPLHF
D gene: NA
clone size: once
J gene: TRBJ1-6
V gene: TRBV4-1

CDR3 DNA: TGTGCCATCAGTGAGCCGACCCCAGGGCTCTACTATGGCTACACCTTC
CDR3 protein: CAISEPTPGLYYGYTF
D gene: NA
clone size: NA
J gene: TRBJ1-2
V gene: TRBV10-3